The rows below give T cell receptor beta chains drawn from one sample of a study of radiation and T cells in renal cell carcinoma. Assay: immunoSEQ multiplex PCR; the TCRdb copy retains only in-frame clones and omits some. The sample lists 100,000 to 150,000 clones, roughly 80% occurring once. The specimen was blood, collected from a patient whose treatment included radiotherapy and nephrectomy. The receptors shown here come from a woman aged 55-69 years with renal cell carcinoma. Both conserved end residues are part of each CDR3. A D gene is named only where the DNA matches it firmly. Clone size, where shown, is once, few, many, or a class for clones that have expanded.

NA | NA | 13 | TRBJ2-2 | TRBV28 | CAIPRGQGGELFF | TGTGCCATTCCCAGGGGTCAGGGCGGGGAGCTGTTTTTT
NA | NA | 12 | TRBJ1-1 | TRBV10-2 | CATTLGHTEAFF | TGCGCCACTACTTTAGGCCACACTGAAGCTTTCTTT
NA | NA | 15 | TRBJ2-1 | TRBV29-1 | CSVEVWDSLENEQFF | TGCAGCGTTGAAGTATGGGACTCCCTGGAGAATGAGCAGTTCTTC
few | NA | 14 | TRBJ1-1 | TRBV29-1 | CSVVASQGAGEAFF | TGCAGCGTTGTAGCATCGCAGGGCGCCGGGGAAGCTTTCTTT
NA | NA | 13 | TRBJ2-7 | TRBV6-6 | CASSTTATLEQYF | TGTGCCAGCAGTACTACAGCGACCTTGGAGCAGTACTTC
few | NA | 13 | TRBJ2-2 | TRBV27 | CASSLSGSGELFF | TGTGCCAGCAGTTTATCGGGGTCCGGGGAGCTGTTTTTT
NA | TRBD1 | 15 | TRBJ2-7 | TRBV13 | CASSRTGVVSYEQYF | TGTGCCAGCAGTCGAACAGGGGTCGTCTCCTACGAGCAGTACTTC
NA | NA | 15 | TRBJ2-2 | TRBV6-1 | CASSDIRANTGELFF | TGTGCCAGCAGTGATATCAGGGCGAACACCGGGGAGCTGTTTTTT
NA | NA | 12 | TRBJ1-1 | TRBV15 | CATSRDLTEAFF | TGTGCCACCAGCAGAGATCTTACTGAAGCTTTCTTT
once | TRBD1 | 18 | TRBJ1-1 | TRBV28 | CASSPSPRRDRRNTEAFF | TGTGCCAGCAGTCCATCACCTCGCAGGGACAGGAGGAACACTGAAGCTTTCTTT
NA | TRBD1 | 17 | TRBJ2-7 | TRBV15 | CATSDQYDRGLTYEQYF | TGTGCCACCAGCGACCAGTATGACAGGGGGCTGACTTACGAGCAGTACTTC
NA | TRBD1 | 16 | TRBJ2-3 | TRBV5-4 | CASSSPGGLSTDTQYF | TGTGCCAGCAGCTCGCCAGGGGGTTTAAGCACAGATACGCAGTATTTT
NA | NA | 15 | TRBJ2-3 | TRBV11-2 | CASSLVRRGPDTQYF | TGTGCCAGCAGCTTAGTTCGCAGGGGTCCAGATACGCAGTATTTT
once | TRBD1 | 16 | TRBJ1-4 | TRBV5-4 | CASSQLTGQANEKLFF | TGTGCCAGCAGCCAATTAACGGGACAGGCGAATGAAAAACTGTTTTTT
NA | NA | 11 | TRBJ2-7 | TRBV5-8 | CASSLGLEQYF | TGTGCCAGCAGCTTAGGGCTCGAGCAGTACTTC
NA | TRBD1 | 13 | TRBJ1-1 | TRBV28 | CAGKQGVGTEAFF | TGTGCCGGAAAACAGGGGGTAGGGACTGAAGCTTTCTTT
NA | NA | 14 | TRBJ1-4 | TRBV5-8 | CASSLGGVNEKLFF | TGTGCCAGCAGCTTGGGTGGGGTGAATGAAAAACTGTTTTTT
once | TRBD1 | 15 | TRBJ2-1 | TRBV19 | CASRLDREPYNEQFF | TGTGCCAGTAGGTTGGACAGGGAACCCTACAATGAGCAGTTCTTC
NA | TRBD1 | 16 | TRBJ1-6 | TRBV7-2 | CASSQRTGTGTVPLHF | TGTGCCAGCAGCCAACGAACCGGGACAGGGACAGTACCCCTCCACTTT
NA | NA | 12 | TRBJ1-5 | TRBV2 | CASSVLFQPQHF | TGTGCCAGCAGTGTACTATTCCAGCCCCAGCATTTT
NA | NA | 15 | TRBJ1-4 | TRBV28 | CASSSRGATNEKLFF | TGTGCCAGCAGCTCCAGGGGTGCAACTAATGAAAAACTGTTTTTT
NA | NA | 13 | TRBJ2-3 | TRBV2 | CASGGQSTDTQYF | TGTGCCAGCGGTGGACAGAGCACAGATACGCAGTATTTT
NA | TRBD2 | 15 | TRBJ2-7 | TRBV6-6 | CASSPRLAAVWEQYF | TGTGCCAGCAGTCCCCGGCTAGCGGCCGTTTGGGAGCAGTACTTC
NA | NA | 14 | TRBJ1-4 | TRBV6-5 | CASSYSPRGEKLFF | TGTGCCAGCAGTTACTCTCCGAGGGGTGAAAAACTGTTTTTT
once | TRBD1 | 14 | TRBJ1-2 | TRBV7-2 | CASSLGQGAIGYTF | TGTGCCAGCAGCTTAGGACAGGGGGCCATCGGCTACACCTTC
NA | NA | 15 | TRBJ1-2 | TRBV2 | CASRGSGRVGYGYTF | TGTGCCAGCAGAGGTTCGGGCAGGGTAGGCTATGGCTACACCTTC
NA | NA | 13 | TRBJ2-2 | TRBV27 | CASTRSHTGELFF | TGTGCCAGCACGCGGAGCCACACCGGGGAGCTGTTTTTT
NA | NA | 12 | TRBJ2-3 | TRBV2 | CASSETPGQQYF | TGTGCCAGCAGTGAAACCCCGGGACAGCAGTATTTT